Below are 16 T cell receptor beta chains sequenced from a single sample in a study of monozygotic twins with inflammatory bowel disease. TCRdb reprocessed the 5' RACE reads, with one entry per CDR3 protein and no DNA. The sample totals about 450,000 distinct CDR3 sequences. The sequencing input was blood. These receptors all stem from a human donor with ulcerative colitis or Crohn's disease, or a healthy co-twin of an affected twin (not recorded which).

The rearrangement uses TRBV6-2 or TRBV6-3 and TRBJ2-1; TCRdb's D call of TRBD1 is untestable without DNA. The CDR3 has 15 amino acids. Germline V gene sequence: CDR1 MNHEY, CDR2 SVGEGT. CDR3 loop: CASSPTSGTYNEQFF.

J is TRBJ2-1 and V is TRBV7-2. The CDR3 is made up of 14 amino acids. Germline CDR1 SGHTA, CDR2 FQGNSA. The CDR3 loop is CASSSGWVTTEQFF.

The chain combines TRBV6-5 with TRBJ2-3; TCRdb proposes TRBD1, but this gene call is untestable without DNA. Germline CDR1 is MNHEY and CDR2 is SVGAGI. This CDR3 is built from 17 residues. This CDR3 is CASSYSRWGTGGDTQYF.

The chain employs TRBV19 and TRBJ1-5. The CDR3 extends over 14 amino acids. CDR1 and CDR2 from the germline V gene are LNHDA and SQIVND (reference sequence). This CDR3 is CASSMEGIDQPQHF.

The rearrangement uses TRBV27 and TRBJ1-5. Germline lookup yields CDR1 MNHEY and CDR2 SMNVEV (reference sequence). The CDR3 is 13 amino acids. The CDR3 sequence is CASSLVYDQPQHF.

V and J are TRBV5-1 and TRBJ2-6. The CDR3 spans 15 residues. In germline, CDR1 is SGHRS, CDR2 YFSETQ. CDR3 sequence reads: CASSLGGAGANVLTF.

The CDR3 is CASSLVGPSPHEQFF. This rearrangement joins TRBV7-2 to TRBJ2-1; there is no DNA to check the TCRdb D call of TRBD2. This CDR3 is built from 15 residues. Germline V lookup: CDR1 SGHTA, CDR2 FQGNSA.

CDR3: CASSATWETQYF. V usage is TRBV2 and J usage is TRBJ2-5. Germline V gives CDR1 SNHLY, CDR2 FYNNEI. This CDR3 comprises 12 residues.

This chain's CDR3 is CASSLTVALDEQFF. The chain employs TRBV12-3 or TRBV12-4 and TRBJ2-1; TCRdb outputs TRBD1, but without DNA this stays unchecked. The CDR3 runs 14 residues.

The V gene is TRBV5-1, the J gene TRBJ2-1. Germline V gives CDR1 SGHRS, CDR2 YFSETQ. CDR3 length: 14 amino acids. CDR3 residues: CASSLDRQHNEQFF.

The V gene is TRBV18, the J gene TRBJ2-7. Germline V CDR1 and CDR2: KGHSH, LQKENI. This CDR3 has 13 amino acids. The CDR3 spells CASSPPSGNLWYF.

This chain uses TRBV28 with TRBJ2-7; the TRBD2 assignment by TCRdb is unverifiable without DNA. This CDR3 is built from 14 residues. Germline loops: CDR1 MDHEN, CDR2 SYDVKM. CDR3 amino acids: CASEGSFLSYEQYF.

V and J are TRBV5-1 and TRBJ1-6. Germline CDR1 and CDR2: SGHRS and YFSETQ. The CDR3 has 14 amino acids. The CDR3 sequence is CASSYSRGDSPLHF.

The CDR3 sequence: CASSLVGLAGGASYNEQFF. V gene TRBV5-1 combines with J gene TRBJ2-1; as DNA is missing, the TRBD2 call by TCRdb cannot be tested. CDR1 is SGHRS, CDR2 YFSETQ, per germline. The CDR3 is 19 residues long.

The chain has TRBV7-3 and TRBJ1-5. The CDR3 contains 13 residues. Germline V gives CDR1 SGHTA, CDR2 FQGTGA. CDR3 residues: CASSLSRESPQHF. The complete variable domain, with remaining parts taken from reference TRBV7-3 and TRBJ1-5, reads GAGVSQTPSNKVTEKGKYVELRCDPISGHTALYWYRQSLGQGPEFLIYFQGTGAADDSGLPNDRFFAVRPEGSVSTLKIQRTERGDSAVYLCASSLSRESPQHFGDGTRLSIL.

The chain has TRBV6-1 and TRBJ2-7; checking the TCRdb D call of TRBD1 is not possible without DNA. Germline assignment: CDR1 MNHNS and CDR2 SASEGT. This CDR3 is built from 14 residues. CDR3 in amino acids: CASSETAISYEQYF.